This TCR beta chain was identified in a study of CXCR3-negative and CXCR3-positive naive CD8 T cells. Cells that were CD45RO-CCR7+CD27+CD95- constituted naive CD8+ T cells. General study points: CXCR3-positive naive cells had more hydrophobic TRB CDR3s than CXCR3-negative naive cells. Naive subsets were similarly diverse, while memory CD8+ repertoires were much less diverse. Similar TRBV-TRBJ gene usage was seen in naive CXCR3-negative and CXCR3-positive cells, but not in memory cells.

Worth noting for this clonotype: Antigen unknown.

It was by 5' RACE with UMI labels that the TRB cDNA libraries were prepared. TCRdb reprocessed the 5' RACE reads and stores each CDR3 protein as one record, lacking DNA. This sample's table has 90,000 to 100,000 distinct CDR3 sequences. CDR3 length equals 13 residues. Germline-derived CDR1 and CDR2 are LNHNV and YYDKDF (reference sequence). The sequence was obtained from a human donor in good health. Some clones in this sample may be carry-over from other donors' samples. Sequencing input: naive CXCR3- CD8+ T cells from blood. Described subset: CD45RO-CCR7+CD27+CD95- naive CD8+ T cells lacking CXCR3 (TNR3-). This chain joins TRBV15 and TRBJ1-1. CDR3 region: CATSRDLNTEAFF.